This T cell receptor beta chain appears in the sequencing data of a study of blood T cells in healthy people across ages (dated by TCRdb to between 2014 and 2016). About the study as a whole: In model experiments, roughly one uniquely barcoded TCR beta cDNA molecule per two T cells was captured by template switching. Donors of different ages were randomly distributed across sequencing lanes to avoid experimental bias. Using deep sequencing normalized with unique cDNA molecular identifiers, the study measured how TCR beta repertoire diversity changes with age. Four age groups were formed from the donors: young (average 16 years), middle-aged (around 41), aged (over 55) and long-lived (around 80). Using the same blood draw, the study looked at two additional independent replicas of 1 million unique cDNA reads for two donors, one aged 18 to 30 and the other aged 80 or older.

The library came from 5' RACE. Instrument used: Illumina HiSeq 2500. A second PCR of about 6 to 11 cycles was run with a J-beta primer mix and a sample-barcoded 5' primer. A template-switch 5' adaptor carrying 12 random nucleotides introduced a unique molecular identifier onto each TCR beta cDNA molecule. Each sample yielded at least 3 million CDR3-containing paired-end reads. First-strand cDNA synthesis was performed from all RNA using the Mint cDNA synthesis kit, with priming by a TRBC-specific oligonucleotide. After uracil-DNA glycosylase treatment, a first 18-cycle PCR used universal primers M1SS and BC2_uni_R on all cDNA. On the authors' methods: Each sample was normalized by randomly selecting 1 million high-quality reads, each carrying a distinct molecular identifier. Reads with shared molecular identifiers were discarded instead of being binned into consensus sequences. CDR3 identification, clonotype clustering and error correction used MiTCR with a Q25 quality threshold and the strictest error-elimination algorithm. A nonparametric unseen species model with Euler transformation was used to estimate a lower bound on total TCR beta diversity. TCRdb reanalyzed the raw reads on its own, using fastp at Q25 for trimming and MiXCR for clone calling, and kept in-frame beta chains. For every CDR3 protein sequence, its rows merge into one entry that carries the most common genes and DNA. What appears here as the V and J calls and clone size reflects TCRdb's work, not the paper's. This sample holds some 1.5 million distinct CDR3 sequences; 25% to 30% were observed only once. 6.5% to 8.5% of the sample rests with the top ten.

CDR3 length: 14 amino acids, cysteine to phenylalanine. Of the read, only the CDR3 DNA is kept; its 42 bases are in frame from base 1. V and J are truncated by 4 bases and 1 base respectively, leaving an intervening sequence of 11 bases. CDR1 and CDR2 are drawn from the germline V gene: SGHRS, YFSETQ. The full study reports these points: Total diversity estimates from one million sequenced T cells were considered lower bounds and underestimates. Compared with the aged group, the long-lived group had more naive CD4+ T cells, fewer expanded clones and increased TCR diversity, a pattern suggesting age selection. Donor CMV infection status was unknown, potentially confounding age-related changes in expanded clonotypes. There was a strong correlation between observed TCR beta diversity and the percentage of naive T cells measured by flow cytometry. Observed TCR beta diversity per million T cells fell roughly linearly with age, and a significant reduction was already apparent by age around 39. Bulk unsorted PBMC profiling prevented conclusive comparison of naive and antigen-experienced compartments.

Donors were 39 systemically healthy Caucasian individuals from Russia aged 6 to 90 years. Ten milliliters of peripheral blood were drawn from each donor into EDTA-treated Vacutainer tubes. Ficoll-Paque density-gradient centrifugation was used to isolate PBMCs, with at least 7 million per sample. Total RNA, at least 6 micrograms per sample, was extracted from PBMCs with Trizol reagent. For every donor, flow cytometry on a PBMC aliquot measured the percentage of naive CD45RAhigh/CD27high T cells. This clonotype was found a few times. The specificity of this receptor is unknown. Base-call qualities are not available, and no considerably larger clone is one nucleotide away.

The TCR sequence derives from a woman between 25 and 40 years old in good health. Sequenced: blood. The rearranged segments are TRBV5-1 and TRBJ1-1, with an unclear D gene assignment. The sequenced DNA is TGCGCCAGCAGCCCTTGGGAACAGAACACTGAAGCTTTCTTT. The resulting protein is CASSPWEQNTEAFF.